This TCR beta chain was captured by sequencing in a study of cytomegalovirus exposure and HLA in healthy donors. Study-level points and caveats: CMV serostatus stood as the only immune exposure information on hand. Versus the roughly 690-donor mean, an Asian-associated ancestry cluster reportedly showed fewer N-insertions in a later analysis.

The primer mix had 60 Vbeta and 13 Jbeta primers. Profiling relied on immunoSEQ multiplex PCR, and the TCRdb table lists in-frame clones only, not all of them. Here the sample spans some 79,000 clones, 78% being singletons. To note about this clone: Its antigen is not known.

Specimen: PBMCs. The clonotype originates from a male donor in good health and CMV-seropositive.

The CDR3 protein is CASSRDRVDEQYF. The CDR3, as DNA: TGTGCCAGCAGTCGGGACAGGGTGGACGAGCAGTACTTC. The rearrangement uses TRBV2 and TRBJ2-7; 9 nucleotides align to TRBD1. This CDR3 region has 13 residues. J gave up 5 bases and V 5 bases, and 4 bases lay outside the gene matches. Germline V gene data show CDR1 as SNHLY and CDR2 as FYNNEI.